A single sample is the source of the 5 T cell receptor beta chains below, sequenced in a study of T-cell memory formation after mild COVID-19. TCRdb called the 5' RACE reads again in MiXCR, with one record for every CDR3 protein. The table has about 430,000 distinct CDR3 sequences, 20% to 25% seen once; the top ten hold roughly 8.7%. The sequenced sample consisted of PBMCs or a T cell subset sorted from them (not recorded which). These receptors all stem from an adult woman who had mild COVID-19 (a few samples of this study predate the infection). Cell type and time point are not known.

The CDR3 DNA reads TGTGCCAGCAGCTTAGAACTACAAGAGACCCAGTACTTC. This gives the protein CASSLELQETQYF. The V gene is TRBV7-2, the J gene TRBJ2-5; the D is unclear. The CDR3 runs 13 residues. V was pared by 1 base and J by 2 bases, with 5 bases between. Germline V CDR1 and CDR2: SGHTA, FQGNSA.

This clonotype was seen only a few times. The V and J genes are TRBV6-4 and TRBJ2-7; TRBD2 might be the D (7 bases). Per the germline V gene, CDR1 is MRHNA and CDR2 is SNTAGT. There are 19 residues in the CDR3. V lost 3 bases, J lost 4 bases, and 28 bases lay in between. The CDR3 region has the DNA TGTGCCAGCAGTGAGCCGCGGGGGCCCCATCTACTCGGGACTTACGAGCAGTACTTC. It codes for CASSEPRGPHLLGTYEQYF.

The chain recombines TRBV6-6 with TRBJ2-4; 9 bases match TRBD1. J was trimmed by 1 base and V by 2 bases; bases with no gene match: 6. The V gene's germline CDR1 is MNHNY and CDR2 SVGAGI (reference sequence). The CDR3 is 17 amino acids. Here the CDR3 reads CASSYAGQGTAKNIQYF. The CDR3 nucleotides read TGTGCCAGCAGTTACGCCGGACAGGGGACGGCCAAAAACATTCAGTACTTC.

This clonotype has a handful of counts. This chain links TRBV7-9 with TRBJ2-7, with 9 bases lining up with TRBD2. This CDR3 is built from 15 residues. The V gene's germline CDR1 is SEHNR and CDR2 FQNEAQ (reference sequence). Trimming removed 5 bases from V and 3 bases from J; junction bases left unmatched: 8. CDR3 sequence: CASSLPGSGGYEQYF. The CDR3 DNA is TGTGCCAGCAGCCTACCGGGTAGCGGGGGCTACGAGCAGTACTTC.

This clonotype occurred a few times. This chain joins TRBV6-2 or TRBV6-3 and TRBJ2-7; 9 bases are a match to TRBD2. In germline, CDR1 is MNHEY, CDR2 SVGEGT. The CDR3 contains 16 residues. The J segment lost 1 base and the V segment lost 5 bases, leaving 9 bases of the junction unmatched. The CDR3 DNA sequence: TGTGCCAGCAGTCTCCCCCCTAGCGGGATATCCTACGAGCAGTACTTC. Translating it yields CASSLPPSGISYEQYF.